This T cell receptor beta chain was sequenced for a study of blood T cell repertoires in COVID-19. Authors' methods: Amplification of reference gene primers provided the estimated nucleated cell counts. The assay was immunoSEQ multiplex PCR, and TCRdb's table has in-frame clones only and misses some. The V and J calls and clone size are taken from that table; D and trimming were inferred from the DNA. The sample carries over 150,000 clones, 65% to 85% recorded once. The CDR3 loop spans 14 amino acids. V lost 4 bases and J lost 2, with 10 bases in between. Germline V gene sequence: CDR1 LGHDT, CDR2 YNNKEL (reference sequence).

The rearrangement uses TRBV3-1 (or the pseudogene TRBV3-2) and TRBJ2-3; tentatively, D is TRBD1 (6 bases). Sequenced sample: peripheral blood. The sequence came from a man aged 65-85 years with active or convalescent COVID-19. The DNA for the CDR3 is TGTGCCAGCAGCCTTCCAGGGGTCACAGATACGCAGTATTTT. This gives the protein CASSLPGVTDTQYF.